This T cell receptor (beta chain) derives from a study of cytomegalovirus exposure and HLA in healthy donors. Study-wide points: Associated with cytomegalovirus, according to the listing, were some 150 TCR beta chains. TRBV6-2, TRBV6-3 and other indistinguishable V segments were excluded.

Comment on this clone: Its antigen is unknown.

The PCR made use of 60 Vbeta and 13 Jbeta primers. TCRdb's table, derived via immunoSEQ multiplex PCR, lists solely in-frame clones and lacks some. The sample lists 150,000 or so clones; less than 90% were seen once. The junction had 7 bases not matched to a gene; V was cut back by 3 bases and J by 5 bases. CDR1 is KGHSH, CDR2 LQKENI, per germline. The CDR3 has 14 residues. This TCR was recovered from a boy under 10 years old in good health and CMV-seronegative. Source material: PBMCs. The rearrangement joins TRBV18 to TRBJ2-7, with 7 bases aligning to TRBD1. CDR3 sequence (DNA): TGTGCCAGCTCACCTTTTACAGGGGAGAACGAGCAGTACTTC. Protein product: CASSPFTGENEQYF.